This T cell receptor (beta chain) originates from a study of blood T cell repertoires in COVID-19. Turning to the study itself: Spain, Italy and the United States supplied samples that represented acute and convalescent COVID-19.

In the original processing: Amplification with reference gene primers provided the estimates of nucleated cell counts. Assay: immunoSEQ multiplex PCR; the TCRdb copy retains only in-frame clones and omits some. Clonal size and the V and J genes are those of that table, whereas D and trimming came from the DNA. The sample shows 300,000 to 400,000 clones, 87% of them seen only once. Germline CDR1 reads LGHNA; CDR2 reads YNFKEQ. The CDR3 consists of 18 residues. As for this clone: The junction and the germline gene differ at one end; a read error may be behind it.

Specimen: peripheral blood. The J gene is TRBJ2-2, the V gene TRBV4-2; 12 bases fit TRBD2. This clonotype was sampled from a man aged 25 to 45 with COVID-19, enrolled during active disease. The CDR3 sequence is CASSKEGLAGGYTGELFF. CDR3 sequence (DNA): TGTGCCAGCAGCAAAGAAGGGCTAGCGGGAGGGTACACCGGGGAGCTGTTTTTT.